This T cell receptor (beta chain) originates from a study of shared clonotypes between healthy human individuals. Donors included only healthy HIV-negative adults lacking recent acute infections or vaccinations. Memory CD4+ cells were the fraction left after CD45RA+ naive selection. This CDR3 spans 17 amino acids. In germline, CDR1 is SGHRS, CDR2 YFSETQ. Trimming removed 2 bases from V and 3 bases from J; junction bases left unmatched: 12. As handled by the study authors: Junction-only immunoSEQ data arrived without quality scores, meaning filtering differed. Using immunoSEQ multiplex PCR, the repertoire was profiled, and TCRdb retains in-frame clones only, with some absent. V and J calls plus clone size are reproduced from that table; the DNA served to infer D and trimming. The table has about 2.4 million clones, under 95% seen once.

The rearrangement links TRBV5-1 to TRBJ2-3; TRBD2 aligns across 7 bases. The sequenced material came from naive CD4+ T cells from PBMCs. The subset is: CD45RA+ positively selected. This sequence was found in a man aged 18 to 35 in good health. Some clones in this sample may be carry-over from other donors' samples. The CDR3 spells CASSFVLDAGATDTQYF. The CDR3, as DNA: TGCGCCAGCAGCTTCGTTCTGGACGCGGGAGCTACAGATACGCAGTATTTT.